Below, 8 T cell receptor beta chains from the same sample are listed, as sequenced in a study of blood T cell repertoires in COVID-19. Produced via immunoSEQ multiplex PCR; TCRdb's table is partial and in-frame only. The sample consists of approximately 85,000 clones, around 91% of them appearing once. What was sequenced was peripheral blood. These receptors originate from a woman aged 45-59 years in a cohort sampled during active COVID-19.

The rearrangement joins TRBV19 to TRBJ1-5; D unresolved. V gave up 6 bases and J gave up 4 bases, with 16 bases separating them. The CDR3 runs 15 residues. Per germline, CDR1 LNHDA and CDR2 SQIVND (reference sequence). CDR3 sequence: CASRSNEGRNQPQHF. CDR3 coding DNA: TGTGCCAGTAGGTCGAATGAGGGTAGAAATCAGCCCCAGCATTTT.

CDR3 DNA: TGTGCCAGTAGTATGGGAAACGGGGTCGGGAGCCCGGGCTACACCTTC. Residues: CASSMGNGVGSPGYTF. V is TRBV19 and J is TRBJ1-2; no definite D call. CDR1 and CDR2 from the germline V gene are LNHDA and SQIVND (reference sequence). Trimming left V 3 bases short and J 8 bases short, with 22 bases between. The CDR3 length is 16 residues.

The chain has TRBV7-2 and TRBJ1-3, with D maybe TRBD1 (6 bases). CDR1 and CDR2 from the germline V gene are SGHTA and FQGNSA. The CDR3 length is 17 residues. Trimming removed 6 bases at V and 2 bases at J, with 20 bases between. In DNA, the CDR3 is TGTGCCAGCAGGGCCAGGGGCTCAGGGGCGGCTGGAAACACCATATATTTT. Translating it yields CASRARGSGAAGNTIYF.

The gene calls are TRBV10-2 and TRBJ1-2; unclear D gene. This CDR3 is built from 11 residues. The germline V gene encodes CDR1 WSHSY and CDR2 SAAADI. V gave up 6 bases and J gave up 8 bases, with 10 bases separating them. CDR3 nucleotides: TGCGCCAGCAGCCCGAGCTCCGGCTACACCTTC. Residues: CASSPSSGYTF.

J is TRBJ2-7 and V is TRBV7-8; TRBD1 agrees at 7 bases. The CDR3 totals 15 residues. Germline V gene sequence: CDR1 SGHVS, CDR2 FQNEAQ. Germline trimming cut 2 bases from V and 4 bases from J; bases unmatched to any gene: 8. In DNA, the CDR3 is TGTGCCAGCAGCTTATACCAAGGACAGGTATACGAGCAGTACTTC. It codes for CASSLYQGQVYEQYF.

The rearrangement uses TRBV19 and TRBJ2-3, with 10 bases fitting TRBD2. This CDR3 is 16 amino acids long. With 5 bases clipped from V and 7 bases from J, the junction kept 12 bases outside the gene matches. Germline CDR1 LNHDA, CDR2 SQIVND (reference sequence). CDR3 nucleotide sequence: TGTGCCAGTAGTTCCAGCGAGCGGGAGGGCCTACATACGCAGTATTTT. Translation gives CASSSSEREGLHTQYF.

This chain joins TRBV27 and TRBJ2-1, with 10 bases fitting TRBD1. V lost 4 bases and J lost 2; bases outside the gene matches: 17. From germline, CDR1 is MNHEY and CDR2 SMNVEV (reference sequence). The CDR3 length is 20 residues. The CDR3 here is CASSYIPGGGQGTPYNEQFF. The CDR3 bases are TGTGCCAGCAGTTACATACCTGGCGGGGGACAGGGGACCCCCTACAATGAGCAGTTCTTC.

J is TRBJ2-1 and V is TRBV19, with 7 bases that match TRBD1. Germline values: CDR1 LNHDA, CDR2 SQIVND (reference sequence). V shed 3 bases, J shed 4 bases, and the junction held 9 bases outside the gene matches. This CDR3 has 16 residues. The DNA for the CDR3 is TGTGCCAGTAGTATTAAGTGGGACAGTACATACAATGAGCAGTTCTTC. Amino acids: CASSIKWDSTYNEQFF.